The present entry profiles one T cell receptor beta chain with its context. This sample was included in a study of blood T cells in healthy people across ages. A second PCR of about 7 to 12 cycles used a sample-barcoded 5' primer and a J-beta primer mix. One entry per CDR3 protein, called by TCRdb with MiXCR from the 5' RACE reads. The sample holds some 850,000 distinct CDR3 sequences, more than 25% seen once. V shed 4 bases and J shed 5 bases, with 8 bases lying between them. The CDR3 runs to 12 residues. Germline assignment: CDR1 DFQATT and CDR2 SNEGSKA (reference sequence). In addition, the sample was reused for a study of T cells of mothers and their children.

The chain is built from TRBV20-1 and TRBJ1-4, with D perhaps TRBD1 (5 bases). The origin of this receptor is a boy aged 5 to 17 in good health. The sequenced sample consisted of blood. CDR3 DNA sequence: TGCAGTGCTAAGACAGACAATGAAAAACTGTTTTTT. Translated: CSAKTDNEKLFF.